This entry lists 31 T cell receptor beta chains sequenced from one sample in a study of vaccination and CD4 T cells after COVID-19. Treatment given: roughly ten-day PBMC culture with coronavirus spike peptide pools or control peptides (ViraFEST assay). Antigens for these TCRs are unknown. Sequencing of the DNA from cultured CD4+ T cells was carried out with the Oncomine TCR Beta short-read assay. TCRdb ran MiXCR on the PCR reads and lists one entry per CDR3 protein. The table includes roughly 5,400 distinct CDR3 sequences, roughly 70% detected once. Sample: CD4+ T cells from blood, cultured in vitro. These receptors were obtained from a human donor who had recovered from COVID-19.

The chain is built from TRBV7-9 and TRBJ1-6; D unclear. The CDR3 is 11 residues long. Between the trimmed V and J ends, which lost 3 bases and 10 bases, there was a span of 4 bases. Looked up from germline, CDR1 is SEHNR and CDR2 is FQNEAQ (reference sequence). CDR3 in DNA: TGTGCCAGCAGCTTGACCTCACCCCTCCACTTT. This encodes CASSLTSPLHF. The full variable domain, rest sourced from reference TRBV7-9 and TRBJ1-6, is DTGVSQNPRHKITKRGQNVTFRCDPISEHNRLYWYRQTLGQGPEFLTYFQNEAQLEKSRLLSDRFSAERPKGSFSTLEIQRTEQGDSAMYLCASSLTSPLHFGNGTRLTVT.

The rearrangement uses TRBV6-1 and TRBJ1-6; 7 bases agree with TRBD1. CDR3 length: 17 residues. J was trimmed by 2 bases and V by 6 bases; bases with no gene match: 10. Per germline, CDR1 MNHNS and CDR2 SASEGT. CDR3: CASSQSTGYTYNSPLHF. The CDR3 nucleotides are TGTGCCAGCAGCCAATCGACAGGGTATACCTATAATTCACCCCTCCACTTT.

V and J are TRBV4-2 and TRBJ1-1; the match to TRBD1 covers 7 bases. Germline V lookup: CDR1 LGHNA, CDR2 YNFKEQ. The CDR3 is 13 residues long. Trimming took 4 bases from V and 6 from J; bases not matched to a gene: 5. The CDR3: CASSPGGGPEAFF. The CDR3 DNA is TGTGCCAGCAGCCCAGGGGGAGGGCCTGAAGCTTTCTTT.

The rearrangement links TRBV7-6 to TRBJ2-5, with D maybe TRBD2 (6 bases). Germline loops: CDR1 SGHVS, CDR2 FNYEAQ. The CDR3 is 22 amino acids. V was shortened by 2 bases and J by 2 bases, with 33 bases between the two germline ends. This CDR3 reads CASSLFVPGRVPRRNSQETQYF. Written as DNA, the CDR3 is TGTGCCAGCAGCTTATTCGTTCCCGGGAGAGTCCCGAGGAGAAACTCACAAGAGACCCAGTACTTC.

The chain combines TRBV15 with TRBJ2-7, with D tentatively TRBD1 (6 bases). Germline assignment: CDR1 LNHNV and CDR2 YYDKDF (reference sequence). Trimming removed 0 bases at V and 3 bases at J, with 6 bases between. The CDR3 contains 13 residues. The CDR3 DNA is TGTGCCACCAGCAGAGACAGGGGCTACGAGCAGTACTTC. Protein: CATSRDRGYEQYF. Full variable domain (rest looked up from reference TRBV15 and TRBJ2-7): DAMVIQNPRYQVTQFGKPVTLSCSQTLNHNVMYWYQQKSSQAPKLLFHYYDKDFNNEADTPDNFQSRRPNTSFCFLDIRSPGLGDTAMYLCATSRDRGYEQYFGPGTRLTVT.

By share, this clonotype counts as hyperexpanded. The chain recombines TRBV11-2 with TRBJ1-2; no definite D call. This CDR3 region has 13 residues. Germline V gives CDR1 SGHAT, CDR2 FQNNGV. V was pared by 5 bases and J by 4 bases, with 11 bases between. The CDR3 here is CASSLGPFYGYTF. Written as DNA, the CDR3 is TGTGCCAGCAGCCTGGGTCCCTTCTATGGCTACACCTTC.

For the CDR3, the DNA is TGTGCCAGCAGTTTTGGACAGGGGGCTAACTATGGCTACACCTTC. Amino acids: CASSFGQGANYGYTF. The V and J genes are TRBV6-5 and TRBJ1-2; 10 bases align to TRBD1. The CDR3 totals 15 residues. With V trimmed by 4 bases and J by 0 bases, 2 bases remained unmatched. Germline-derived CDR1 and CDR2 are MNHEY and SVGAGI.

This clonotype was seen more than once but under ten times. The chain has TRBV7-2 and TRBJ1-3; D unclear. Germline loops: CDR1 SGHTA, CDR2 FQGNSA. V lost 5 bases to trimming and J lost 0 bases, with 14 bases between them. This CDR3 has 16 residues. The CDR3 DNA follows: TGTGCCAGCAGCCCTCGGGGAGGAAACTCTGGAAACACCATATATTTT. It translates to CASSPRGGNSGNTIYF. Based on the CDR3 plus reference TRBV7-2 and TRBJ1-3, the full variable domain is GAGVSQSPSNKVTEKGKDVELRCDPISGHTALYWYRQSLGQGLEFLIYFQGNSAPDKSGLPSDRFSAERTGGSVSTLTIQRTQQEDSAVYLCASSPRGGNSGNTIYFGEGSWLTVV.

The gene calls are TRBV27 and TRBJ1-6; 8 bases are shared with TRBD1. Germline V gives CDR1 MNHEY, CDR2 SMNVEV (reference sequence). Germline trimming cut 10 bases from V and 7 bases from J; bases unmatched to any gene: 18. This CDR3 region has 17 residues. The CDR3 reads CANGGSATGDDNSPLHF. Written as DNA, the CDR3 is TGTGCCAACGGGGGTTCCGCGACAGGGGACGACAATTCACCCCTCCACTTT.

This clonotype is medium-sized. V and J are TRBV20-1 and TRBJ2-7; D might be TRBD2 (6 bases). Trimming shortened V by 6 bases and J by 1 base, and 13 bases separated the two germline ends. The germline gives CDR1 DFQATT, CDR2 SNEGSKA (reference sequence). The CDR3 is 13 residues long. CDR3 DNA: TGCAGTGCCCTGGGACTCGAATCCTACGAGCAGTACTTC. This encodes CSALGLESYEQYF.

This clonotype was picked up a small number of times. The chain uses TRBV27 and TRBJ1-5; TRBD1 is a possible D gene (5 bases). Between the trimmed V and J ends, which lost 7 bases and 0 bases, there was a span of 16 bases. Germline V gene sequence: CDR1 MNHEY, CDR2 SMNVEV (reference sequence). There are 16 residues in the CDR3. The CDR3 region is CASIPGPRVSNQPQHF. The CDR3 bases are TGTGCCAGCATTCCGGGACCACGGGTTAGCAATCAGCCCCAGCATTTT.

CDR3 in amino acids: CASSSGDRDTGELFF. DNA of the CDR3: TGTGCCAGCAGTTCCGGAGACAGGGACACCGGGGAGCTGTTTTTT. The chain uses TRBV27 and TRBJ2-2; 7 bases are a match to TRBD1. The CDR3 loop spans 15 amino acids. From germline, CDR1 is MNHEY and CDR2 SMNVEV (reference sequence). The junction had 5 bases not matched to a gene; V was cut back by 4 bases and J by 3 bases.

This rearrangement joins TRBV30 to TRBJ1-2; D is ambiguous. CDR1 is GTSNPN and CDR2 is SVGIG in the germline V gene (reference sequence). The CDR3 sequence is 11 residues long. The ends were cut back, 0 bases at V and 11 bases at J, with 10 bases in the middle. CDR3 amino acids: CAWSVGAGYTF. CDR3 DNA: TGTGCCTGGAGTGTGGGCGCCGGTTACACCTTC.

This rearrangement joins TRBV6-1 to TRBJ1-6, with 7 bases matching TRBD1. V trimming: 6 bases; J trimming: 7 bases; junction bases outside the gene matches: 6. The CDR3 sequence is 14 residues long. The germline V gene encodes CDR1 MNHNS and CDR2 SASEGT. CDR3 sequence: CASSSAGGNSPLHF. DNA of the CDR3: TGTGCCAGCAGCTCCGCAGGGGGAAATTCACCCCTCCACTTT.

This rearrangement joins TRBV12-3 or TRBV12-4 to TRBJ2-1; TRBD2 is a possible D gene (6 bases). CDR3 length: 16 amino acids. The V end lost 1 base, the J end lost 2 bases, and 12 bases lay between the germline ends. CDR3 amino acids: CASSLDSAGTYNEQFF. CDR3 nucleotides: TGTGCCAGCAGTTTAGATTCGGCGGGAACCTACAATGAGCAGTTCTTC.

This clonotype is labeled as large. This chain connects TRBV20-1 to TRBJ2-7, with D maybe TRBD1 (6 bases). V was shortened by 3 bases and J by 0 bases, with 18 bases between the two germline ends. Germline-derived CDR1 and CDR2 are DFQATT and SNEGSKA (reference sequence). This CDR3 is built from 16 residues. CDR3 sequence (DNA): TGCAGTGCTAGCCCCGGGACACGGTCTCCCTCCTACGAGCAGTACTTC. It specifies CSASPGTRSPSYEQYF.

The chain carries TRBV5-1 and TRBJ1-2, with TRBD1 matching 7 bases. Germline CDR1 and CDR2: SGHRS and YFSETQ. The CDR3 is 15 residues long. The ends lost 3 bases at V and 2 bases at J; junction bases unmatched: 7. DNA for the CDR3: TGCGCCAGCAGCTCTGGGACAGCGGGCAACTATGGCTACACCTTC. Translating gives CASSSGTAGNYGYTF.

In its sample, this clonotype ranks as large (0.1 to 1%). V usage is TRBV7-8 and J usage is TRBJ2-1; tentative D call: TRBD1 (6 bases). The V end lost 1 base, the J end lost 9 bases, and 10 bases lay between the germline ends. The CDR3 contains 13 residues. Germline V gives CDR1 SGHVS, CDR2 FQNEAQ. CDR3 residues: CASSLEGVGEQFF. The CDR3, as DNA: TGTGCCAGCAGCTTAGAGGGGGTCGGTGAGCAGTTCTTC.

This clonotype was seen a few times. The chain employs TRBV24-1 and TRBJ1-2, with D maybe TRBD1 (5 bases). The CDR3 is 15 residues long. Germline loops: CDR1 KGHDR, CDR2 SFDVKD. The V gene lost 8 bases and the J gene lost 7 bases, with 22 bases spanning the gap. CDR3 in DNA: TGTGCCACCACTGGTTGGGGACGGCCCAGGCGTGGCTACACCTTC. Encoded protein: CATTGWGRPRRGYTF.

This clonotype was counted a few times. The chain carries TRBV20-1 and TRBJ2-1, with TRBD2 matching over 12 bases. This CDR3 has 17 residues. The trim removed 6 bases at V and 6 bases at J, leaving 15 bases unmatched. CDR1 and CDR2 from the germline V gene are DFQATT and SNEGSKA (reference sequence). The CDR3 DNA follows: TGCAGTGCGCTGCTCCTAGCGGGAGGGATTTCTGGCAATGAGCAGTTCTTC. It codes for CSALLLAGGISGNEQFF.

This clonotype was seen only once. The J gene is TRBJ2-5, the V gene TRBV20-1, with 7 bases fitting TRBD1. This CDR3 contains 13 residues. J lost 1 base, V lost 3 bases, and 2 bases had no gene match. Germline V CDR1 and CDR2: DFQATT, SNEGSKA (reference sequence). The CDR3 spells CSASHRGQETQYF. The CDR3 DNA reads as TGCAGTGCTAGTCACAGGGGCCAAGAGACCCAGTACTTC.

The gene calls are TRBV5-6 and TRBJ2-1, with TRBD1 identical over 9 bases. The germline V gene encodes CDR1 SGHDT and CDR2 YYEEEE. The CDR3 is made up of 15 amino acids. V shed 4 bases and J 7 bases; nucleotides not matched to a gene: 9. CDR3 protein: CASSPGTGGGNEQFF. The CDR3 DNA is TGTGCCAGCAGCCCGGGAACAGGGGGCGGGAATGAGCAGTTCTTC.

The chain employs TRBV20-1 and TRBJ2-7; 13 nucleotides agree with TRBD2. V shed 6 bases and J 4 bases; nucleotides not matched to a gene: 3. From germline, CDR1 is DFQATT and CDR2 SNEGSKA (reference sequence). The CDR3 loop spans 13 amino acids. In DNA, the CDR3 is TGCAGTGCCCAGGGACTAGCGGGGTACGAGCAGTACTTC. It encodes CSAQGLAGYEQYF.

This chain joins TRBV6-1 and TRBJ2-5; TRBD1 matches at 12 bases. The germline V gene encodes CDR1 MNHNS and CDR2 SASEGT. This CDR3 is 16 amino acids long. V lost 3 bases, J lost 5 bases, and 7 bases stayed unmatched. The CDR3 loop is CASSDPGQGAGETQYF. In DNA form, the CDR3 reads TGTGCCAGCAGTGATCCGGGACAGGGGGCAGGGGAGACCCAGTACTTC.

The chain recombines TRBV19 with TRBJ2-7; 7 bases are a match to TRBD2. In germline, CDR1 is LNHDA, CDR2 SQIVND (reference sequence). The CDR3 is made up of 13 amino acids. The junction had 4 bases not matched to a gene; V was cut back by 5 bases and J by 3 bases. As DNA, the CDR3 is TGTGCCAGTAGTCAACTAGCGAGCTACGAGCAGTACTTC. Its translation: CASSQLASYEQYF. Based on the CDR3 plus reference TRBV19 and TRBJ2-7, the full variable domain is DGGITQSPKYLFRKEGQNVTLSCEQNLNHDAMYWYRQDPGQGLRLIYYSQIVNDFQKGDIAEGYSVSREKKESFPLTVTSAQKNPTAFYLCASSQLASYEQYFGPGTRLTVT.

This chain links TRBV2 with TRBJ1-1; D unresolved. The CDR3 is 13 residues long. In germline, CDR1 is SNHLY, CDR2 FYNNEI. The germline V and J ends were trimmed by 6 bases and 4 bases, with 12 bases remaining between them. CDR3 residues: CASSSRTVTEAFF. Written as DNA, the CDR3 is TGTGCCAGCAGCAGTAGGACGGTCACTGAAGCTTTCTTT.

The rearrangement links TRBV7-2 to TRBJ2-7; a possible D gene is TRBD2 (6 bases). The V end was cut by 1 base, the J end by 4 bases, with 11 bases between. The CDR3 is made up of 14 amino acids. Germline CDR1 is SGHTA and CDR2 is FQGNSA. DNA of the CDR3: TGTGCCAGCAGCTTAGATTGGAGGGATTACGAGCAGTACTTC. Amino acid sequence: CASSLDWRDYEQYF.

This clonotype was detected once. The genes are TRBV20-1 and TRBJ2-1, with TRBD2 matching over 8 bases. Germline lookup yields CDR1 DFQATT and CDR2 SNEGSKA (reference sequence). There are 13 residues in the CDR3. Losses at the gene ends were 6 bases for V and 3 bases for J; bases not matched to a gene: 4. Here the CDR3 reads CSARTSFYNEQFF. The CDR3 nucleotides are TGCAGTGCGCGGACTAGCTTCTACAATGAGCAGTTCTTC.

V and J are TRBV6-1 and TRBJ2-7, with 9 nucleotides matching TRBD1. The CDR3 length is 12 residues. J gave up 2 bases and V 9 bases, and 2 bases lay outside the gene matches. Germline V gene data show CDR1 as MNHNS and CDR2 as SASEGT. CDR3 nucleotide sequence: TGTGCCAGTCGGACAGGGGCCTACGAGCAGTACTTC. Amino acid sequence: CASRTGAYEQYF.

This rearrangement joins TRBV20-1 to TRBJ1-5; 8 nucleotides line up with TRBD1. There are 15 residues in the CDR3. The germline gives CDR1 DFQATT, CDR2 SNEGSKA (reference sequence). V was clipped by 1 base and J by 3 bases; unmatched bases: 5. The CDR3 sequence: CSARATGVINQPQHF. The CDR3 coding sequence is TGCAGTGCTAGAGCGACAGGGGTGATCAATCAGCCCCAGCATTTT.

V and J are TRBV6-5 and TRBJ2-7; TRBD2 matches at 14 bases. CDR1 is MNHEY and CDR2 is SVGAGI in the germline V gene. CDR3 length: 17 residues. V lost 4 bases to trimming and J lost 0 bases; unmatched junction nucleotides: 5. In nucleotides, the CDR3 is TGTGCCAGCAGTTCTCCCGGGACTAGCGGGAGCTCCTACGAGCAGTACTTC. Protein: CASSSPGTSGSSYEQYF.